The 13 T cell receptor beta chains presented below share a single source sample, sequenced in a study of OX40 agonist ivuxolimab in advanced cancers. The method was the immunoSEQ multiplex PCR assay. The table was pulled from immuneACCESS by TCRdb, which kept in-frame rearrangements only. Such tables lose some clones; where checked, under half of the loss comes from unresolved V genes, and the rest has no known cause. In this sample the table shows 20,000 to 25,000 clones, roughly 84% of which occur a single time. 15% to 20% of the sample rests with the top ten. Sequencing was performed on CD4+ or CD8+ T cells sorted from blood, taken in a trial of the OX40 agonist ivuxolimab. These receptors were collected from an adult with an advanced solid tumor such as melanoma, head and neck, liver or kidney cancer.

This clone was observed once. CDR3 loop: CASSQGQGTYEQYF. CDR3 nucleotide sequence: TGCGCCAGCAGCCAAGGCCAGGGTACCTACGAGCAGTACTTC. The chain employs TRBV4-1 and TRBJ2-7, with a weak D call TRBD1 (5 bases). This CDR3 region has 14 residues. V was clipped by 1 base and J by 2 bases, with 9 bases between them. The V gene's germline CDR1 is MGHRA and CDR2 YSYEKL.

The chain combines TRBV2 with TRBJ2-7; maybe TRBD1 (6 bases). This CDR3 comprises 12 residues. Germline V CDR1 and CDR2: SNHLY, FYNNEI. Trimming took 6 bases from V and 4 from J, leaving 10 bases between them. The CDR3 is CASSWTEYEQYF. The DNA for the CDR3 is TGTGCCAGCAGCTGGACAGAATACGAGCAGTACTTC.

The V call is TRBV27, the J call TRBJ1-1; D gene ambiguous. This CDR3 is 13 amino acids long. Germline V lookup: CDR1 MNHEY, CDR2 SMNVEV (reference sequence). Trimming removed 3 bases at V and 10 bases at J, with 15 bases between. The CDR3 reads CASSLIVGSRAFF. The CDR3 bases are TGTGCCAGCAGTTTGATCGTTGGGTCCCGAGCTTTCTTT.

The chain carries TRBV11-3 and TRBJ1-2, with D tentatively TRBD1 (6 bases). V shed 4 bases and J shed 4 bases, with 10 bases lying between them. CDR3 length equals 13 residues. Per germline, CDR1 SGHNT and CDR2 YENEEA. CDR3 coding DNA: TGTGCCAGCAGCTCGGACAGTCCCTATGGCTACACCTTC. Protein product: CASSSDSPYGYTF. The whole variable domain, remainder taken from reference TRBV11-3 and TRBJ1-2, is EAGVVQSPRYKIIEKKQPVAFWCNPISGHNTLYWYLQNLGQGPELLIRYENEEAVDDSQLPKDRFSAERLKGVDSTLKIQPAELGDSAVYLCASSSDSPYGYTFGSGTRLTVV.

CDR3 bases: TGTGCCAGCAGCCCAGCCTTTGCGGGGGGGAACACCGGGGAGCTGTTTTTT. It codes for CASSPAFAGGNTGELFF. V and J are TRBV11-1 and TRBJ2-2; 8 bases are a match to TRBD2. J was trimmed by 1 base and V by 5 bases; bases with no gene match: 9. This CDR3 is built from 17 residues. Germline assignment: CDR1 SGHAT and CDR2 FQDESV (reference sequence).

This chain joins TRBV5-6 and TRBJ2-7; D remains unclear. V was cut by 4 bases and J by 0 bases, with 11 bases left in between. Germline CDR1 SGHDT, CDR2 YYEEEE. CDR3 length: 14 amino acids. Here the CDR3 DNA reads TGTGCCAGCAGCCGAGGAACGATCTCCTACGAGCAGTACTTC. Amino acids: CASSRGTISYEQYF.

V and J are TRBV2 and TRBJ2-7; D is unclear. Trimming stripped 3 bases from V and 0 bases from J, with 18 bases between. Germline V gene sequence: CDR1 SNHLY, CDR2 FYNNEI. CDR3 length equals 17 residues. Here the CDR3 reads CASSDSGSRLLSYEQYF. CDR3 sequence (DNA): TGTGCCAGCAGTGATTCGGGTTCTCGTTTACTCTCCTACGAGCAGTACTTC.

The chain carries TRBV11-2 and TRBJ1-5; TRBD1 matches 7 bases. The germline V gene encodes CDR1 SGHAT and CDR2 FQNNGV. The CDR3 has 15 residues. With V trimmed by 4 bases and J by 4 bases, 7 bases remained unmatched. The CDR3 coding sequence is TGTGCCAGCAGCTCTTCCGGGACAGAAAATCAGCCCCAGCATTTT. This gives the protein CASSSSGTENQPQHF.

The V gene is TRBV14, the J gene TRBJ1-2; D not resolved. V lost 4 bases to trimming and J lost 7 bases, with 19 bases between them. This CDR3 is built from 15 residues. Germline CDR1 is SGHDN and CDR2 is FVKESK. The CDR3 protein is CASSPTGEGRSGYTF. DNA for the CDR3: TGTGCCAGCAGCCCTACCGGGGAGGGAAGGAGTGGCTACACCTTC.

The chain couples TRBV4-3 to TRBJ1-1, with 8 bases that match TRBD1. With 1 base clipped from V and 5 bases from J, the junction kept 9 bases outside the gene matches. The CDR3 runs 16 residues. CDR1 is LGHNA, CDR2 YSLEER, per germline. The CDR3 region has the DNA TGCGCCAGCAGCCAAGGTACAGGGGGAGTTAGTACTGAAGCTTTCTTT. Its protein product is CASSQGTGGVSTEAFF.

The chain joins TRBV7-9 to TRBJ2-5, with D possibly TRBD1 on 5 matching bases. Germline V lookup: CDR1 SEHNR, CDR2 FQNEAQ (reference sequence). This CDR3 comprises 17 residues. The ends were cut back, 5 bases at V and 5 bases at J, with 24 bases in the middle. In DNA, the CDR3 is TGTGCCAGCAGCCTAGAAGTGTCGCTTCAGGGTGTGGAGACCCAGTACTTC. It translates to CASSLEVSLQGVETQYF.

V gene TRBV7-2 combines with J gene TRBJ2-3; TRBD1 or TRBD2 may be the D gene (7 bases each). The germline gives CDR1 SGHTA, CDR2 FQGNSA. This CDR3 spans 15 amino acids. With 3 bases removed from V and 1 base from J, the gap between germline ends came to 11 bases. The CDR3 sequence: CASSFAGGGTDTQYF. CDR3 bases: TGTGCCAGCAGCTTTGCAGGGGGGGGCACAGATACGCAGTATTTT. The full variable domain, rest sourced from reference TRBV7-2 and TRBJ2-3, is GAGVSQSPSNKVTEKGKDVELRCDPISGHTALYWYRQSLGQGLEFLIYFQGNSAPDKSGLPSDRFSAERTGGSVSTLTIQRTQQEDSAVYLCASSFAGGGTDTQYFGPGTRLTVL.

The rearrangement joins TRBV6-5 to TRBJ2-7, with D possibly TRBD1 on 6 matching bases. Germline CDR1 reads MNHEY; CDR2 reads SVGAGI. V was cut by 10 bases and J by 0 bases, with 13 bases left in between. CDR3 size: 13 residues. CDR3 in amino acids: CAKRGHLSYEQYF. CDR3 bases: TGTGCCAAAAGGGGACACCTCTCCTACGAGCAGTACTTC.